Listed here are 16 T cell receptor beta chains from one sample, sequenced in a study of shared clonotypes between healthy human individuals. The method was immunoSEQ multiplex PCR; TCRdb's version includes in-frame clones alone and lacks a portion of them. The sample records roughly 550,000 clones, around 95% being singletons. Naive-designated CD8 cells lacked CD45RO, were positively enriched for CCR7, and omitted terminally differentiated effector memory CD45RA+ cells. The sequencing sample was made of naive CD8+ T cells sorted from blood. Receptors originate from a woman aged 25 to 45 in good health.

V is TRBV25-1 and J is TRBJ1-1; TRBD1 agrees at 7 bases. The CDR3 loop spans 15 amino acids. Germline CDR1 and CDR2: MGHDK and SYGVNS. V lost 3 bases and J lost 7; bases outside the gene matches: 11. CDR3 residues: CASSDGAIGTVEAFF. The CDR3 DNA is TGTGCCAGCAGTGACGGAGCAATCGGGACAGTTGAAGCTTTCTTT.

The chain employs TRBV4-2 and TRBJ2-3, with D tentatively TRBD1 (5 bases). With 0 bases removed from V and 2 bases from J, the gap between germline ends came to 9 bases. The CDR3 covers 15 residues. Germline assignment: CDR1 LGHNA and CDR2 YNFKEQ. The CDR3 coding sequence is TGTGCCAGCAGCCAAGAGGACATCAACACAGATACGCAGTATTTT. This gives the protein CASSQEDINTDTQYF.

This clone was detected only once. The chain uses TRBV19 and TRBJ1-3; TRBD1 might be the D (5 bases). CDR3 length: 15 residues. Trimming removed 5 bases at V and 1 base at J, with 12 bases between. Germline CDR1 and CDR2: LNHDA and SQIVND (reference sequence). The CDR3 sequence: CASSPAGMSGNTIYF. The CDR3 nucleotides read TGTGCCAGTAGTCCAGCAGGGATGTCTGGAAACACCATATATTTT.

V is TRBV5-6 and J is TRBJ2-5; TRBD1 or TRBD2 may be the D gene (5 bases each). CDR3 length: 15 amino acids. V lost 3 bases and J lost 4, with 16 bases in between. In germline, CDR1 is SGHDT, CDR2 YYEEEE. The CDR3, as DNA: TGTGCCAGCAGCTCGAGGGGAACGGTACGAGAGACCCAGTACTTC. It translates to CASSSRGTVRETQYF.

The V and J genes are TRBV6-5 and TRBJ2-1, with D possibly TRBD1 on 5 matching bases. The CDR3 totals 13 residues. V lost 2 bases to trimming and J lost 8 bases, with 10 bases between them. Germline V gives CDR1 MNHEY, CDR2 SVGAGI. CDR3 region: CASSYNQGDEQFF. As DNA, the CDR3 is TGTGCCAGCAGTTACAATCAGGGCGATGAGCAGTTCTTC.

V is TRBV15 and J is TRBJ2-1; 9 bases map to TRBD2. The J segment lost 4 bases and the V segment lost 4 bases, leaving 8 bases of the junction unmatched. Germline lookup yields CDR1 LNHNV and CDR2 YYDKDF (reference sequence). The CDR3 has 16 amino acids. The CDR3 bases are TGTGCCACCAGCACGACGACTAGCGGCTCTTACAATGAGCAGTTCTTC. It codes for CATSTTTSGSYNEQFF.

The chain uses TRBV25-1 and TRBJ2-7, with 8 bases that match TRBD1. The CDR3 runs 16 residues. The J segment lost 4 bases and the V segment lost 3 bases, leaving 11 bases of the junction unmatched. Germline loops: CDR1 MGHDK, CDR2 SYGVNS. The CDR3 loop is CASSDSQGGSLYEQYF. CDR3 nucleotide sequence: TGTGCCAGCAGTGACTCACAGGGGGGCTCGCTTTACGAGCAGTACTTC.

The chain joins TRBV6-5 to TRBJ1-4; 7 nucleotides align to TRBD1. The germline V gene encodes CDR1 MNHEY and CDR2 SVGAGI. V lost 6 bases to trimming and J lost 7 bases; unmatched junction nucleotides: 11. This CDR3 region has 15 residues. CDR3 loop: CASRRTGRIGEKLFF. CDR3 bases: TGTGCCAGCAGAAGGACAGGAAGAATAGGTGAAAAACTGTTTTTT.

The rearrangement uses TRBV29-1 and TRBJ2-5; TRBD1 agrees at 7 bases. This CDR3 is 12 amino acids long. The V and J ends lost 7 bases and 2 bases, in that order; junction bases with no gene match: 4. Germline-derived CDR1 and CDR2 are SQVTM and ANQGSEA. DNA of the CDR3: TGCAGCGCCACAGGGGAGCAAGAGACCCAGTACTTC. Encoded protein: CSATGEQETQYF.

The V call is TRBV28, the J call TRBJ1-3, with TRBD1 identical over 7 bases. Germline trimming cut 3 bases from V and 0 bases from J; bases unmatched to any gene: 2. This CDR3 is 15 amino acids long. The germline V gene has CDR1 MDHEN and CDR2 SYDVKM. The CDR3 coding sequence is TGTGCCAGCAGTTTGGGACAGTTCTCTGGAAACACCATATATTTT. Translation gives CASSLGQFSGNTIYF.

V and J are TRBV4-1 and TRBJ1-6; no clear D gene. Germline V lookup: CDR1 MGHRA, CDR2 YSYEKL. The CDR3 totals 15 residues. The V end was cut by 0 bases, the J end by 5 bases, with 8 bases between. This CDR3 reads CASSQDVADNSPLHF. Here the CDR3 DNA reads TGCGCCAGCAGCCAAGATGTGGCAGATAATTCACCCCTCCACTTT.

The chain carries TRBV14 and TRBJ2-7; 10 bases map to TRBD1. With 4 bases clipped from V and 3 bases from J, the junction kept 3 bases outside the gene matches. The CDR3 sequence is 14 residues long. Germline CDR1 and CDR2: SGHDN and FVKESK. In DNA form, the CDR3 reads TGTGCCAGCAGCCCGGGACAGGGGTTCTACGAGCAGTACTTC. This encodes CASSPGQGFYEQYF.

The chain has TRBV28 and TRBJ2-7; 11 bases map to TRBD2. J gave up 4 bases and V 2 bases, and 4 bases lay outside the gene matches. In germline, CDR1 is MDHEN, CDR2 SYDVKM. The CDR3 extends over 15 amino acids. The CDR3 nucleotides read TGTGCCAGCAGTTTAACAACTAGCGGGAGTTACGAGCAGTACTTC. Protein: CASSLTTSGSYEQYF. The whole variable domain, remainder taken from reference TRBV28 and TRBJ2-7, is DVKVTQSSRYLVKRTGEKVFLECVQDMDHENMFWYRQDPGLGLRLIYFSYDVKMKEKGDIPEGYSVSREKKERFSLILESASTNQTSMYLCASSLTTSGSYEQYFGPGTRLTVT.

CDR3 nucleotides: TGTGCCAGCAGTCCGGGCCGCGAAGGCGAGCAGTACTTC. It is translated as CASSPGREGEQYF. The rearrangement joins TRBV14 to TRBJ2-7; D unresolved. This CDR3 comprises 13 residues. Trimming removed 6 bases at V and 6 bases at J, with 15 bases between. Germline-derived CDR1 and CDR2 are SGHDN and FVKESK.

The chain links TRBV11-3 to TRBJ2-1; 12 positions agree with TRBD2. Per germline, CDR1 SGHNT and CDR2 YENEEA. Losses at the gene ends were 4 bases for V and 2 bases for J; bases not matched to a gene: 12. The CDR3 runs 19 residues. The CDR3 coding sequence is TGTGCCAGCAGCTCCAACCCCAGGACTAGCGGGAAGCCCTACAATGAGCAGTTCTTC. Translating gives CASSSNPRTSGKPYNEQFF.

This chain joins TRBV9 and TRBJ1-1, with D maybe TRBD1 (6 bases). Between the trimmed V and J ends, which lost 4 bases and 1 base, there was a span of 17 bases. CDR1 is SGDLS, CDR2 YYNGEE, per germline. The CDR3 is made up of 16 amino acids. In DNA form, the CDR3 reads TGTGCCAGCAGCCACACGCCGGGGGCCCCGAACACTGAAGCTTTCTTT. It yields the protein CASSHTPGAPNTEAFF.